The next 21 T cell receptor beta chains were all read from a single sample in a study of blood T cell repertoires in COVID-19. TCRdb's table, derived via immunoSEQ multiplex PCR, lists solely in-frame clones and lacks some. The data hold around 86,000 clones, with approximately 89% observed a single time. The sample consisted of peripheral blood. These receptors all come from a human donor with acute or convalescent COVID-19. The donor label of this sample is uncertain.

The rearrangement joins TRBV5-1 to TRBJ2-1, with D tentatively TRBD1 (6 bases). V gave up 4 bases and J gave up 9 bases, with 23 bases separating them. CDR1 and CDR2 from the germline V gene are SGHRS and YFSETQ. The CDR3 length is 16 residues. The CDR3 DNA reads TGCGCCAGCAGCCTCAACAGGGTGGGGAGAGATAGTGAGCAGTTCTTC. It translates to CASSLNRVGRDSEQFF. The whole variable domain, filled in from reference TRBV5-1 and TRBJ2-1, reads KAGVTQTPRYLIKTRGQQVTLSCSPISGHRSVSWYQQTPGQGLQFLFEYFSETQRNKGNFPGRFSGRQFSNSRSEMNVSTLELGDSALYLCASSLNRVGRDSEQFFGPGTRLTVL.

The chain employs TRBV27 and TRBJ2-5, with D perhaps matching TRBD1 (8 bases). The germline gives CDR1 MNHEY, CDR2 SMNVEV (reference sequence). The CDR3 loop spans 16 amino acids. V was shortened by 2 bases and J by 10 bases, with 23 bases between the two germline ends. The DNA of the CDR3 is TGTGCCAGCAGTTTAGCGGGGGCAGGGGGCGCCTATAGCCAGTACTTC. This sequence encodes CASSLAGAGGAYSQYF.

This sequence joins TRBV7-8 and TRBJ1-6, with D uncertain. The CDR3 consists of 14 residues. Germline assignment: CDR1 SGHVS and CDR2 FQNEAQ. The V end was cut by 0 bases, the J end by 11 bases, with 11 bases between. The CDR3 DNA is TGTGCCAGCAGCTTAGCCCTATTTGGGCCACCCCTCCACTTT. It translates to CASSLALFGPPLHF.

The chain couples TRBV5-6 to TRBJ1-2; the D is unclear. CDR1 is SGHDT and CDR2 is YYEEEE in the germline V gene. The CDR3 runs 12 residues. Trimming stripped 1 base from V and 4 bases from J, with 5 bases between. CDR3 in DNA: TGTGCCAGCAGCTTGTACAGCTATGGCTACACCTTC. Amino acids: CASSLYSYGYTF. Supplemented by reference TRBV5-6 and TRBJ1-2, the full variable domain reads DAGVTQSPTHLIKTRGQQVTLRCSPKSGHDTVSWYQQALGQGPQFIFQYYEEEERQRGNFPDRFSGHQFPNYSSELNVNALLLGDSALYLCASSLYSYGYTFGSGTRLTVV.

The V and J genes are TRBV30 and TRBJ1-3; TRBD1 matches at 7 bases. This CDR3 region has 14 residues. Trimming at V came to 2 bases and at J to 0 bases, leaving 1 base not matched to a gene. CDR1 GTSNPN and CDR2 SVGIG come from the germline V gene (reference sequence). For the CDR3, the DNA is TGTGCCTGGAGTCAGGGGGGCTCTGGAAACACCATATATTTT. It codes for CAWSQGGSGNTIYF.

This CDR3 reads CAGNSGNYGYTF. The CDR3 bases are TGTGCCGGTAATTCAGGGAACTATGGCTACACCTTC. The chain joins TRBV30 to TRBJ1-2; TRBD1 might be the D (5 bases). This CDR3 comprises 12 residues. V was clipped by 8 bases and J by 2 bases, with 12 bases between them. Germline CDR1 GTSNPN, CDR2 SVGIG (reference sequence).

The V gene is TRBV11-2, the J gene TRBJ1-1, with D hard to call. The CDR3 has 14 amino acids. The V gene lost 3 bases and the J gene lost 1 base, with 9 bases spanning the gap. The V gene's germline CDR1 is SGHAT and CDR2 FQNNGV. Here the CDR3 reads CASSFREGNTEAFF. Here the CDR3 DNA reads TGTGCCAGCAGCTTTCGGGAGGGGAACACTGAAGCTTTCTTT.

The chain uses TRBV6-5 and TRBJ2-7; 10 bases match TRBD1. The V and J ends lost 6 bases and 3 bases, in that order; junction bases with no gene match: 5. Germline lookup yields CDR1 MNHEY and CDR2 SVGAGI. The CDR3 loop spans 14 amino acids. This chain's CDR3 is CASRPGQGFYEQYF. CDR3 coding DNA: TGTGCCAGCAGGCCGGGACAGGGGTTCTACGAGCAGTACTTC.

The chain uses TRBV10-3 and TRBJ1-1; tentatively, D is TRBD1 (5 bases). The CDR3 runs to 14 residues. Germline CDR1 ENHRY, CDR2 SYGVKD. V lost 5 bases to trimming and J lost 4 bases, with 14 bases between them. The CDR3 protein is CAISNKGLGTEAFF. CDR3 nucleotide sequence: TGTGCCATCAGTAACAAGGGGTTAGGCACTGAAGCTTTCTTT.

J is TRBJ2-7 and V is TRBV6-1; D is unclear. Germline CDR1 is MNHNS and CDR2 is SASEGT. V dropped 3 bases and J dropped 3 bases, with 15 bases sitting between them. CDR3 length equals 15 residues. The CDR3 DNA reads TGTGCCAGCAGTGATCTCGGCGCGGCGAGCTACGAGCAGTACTTC. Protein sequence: CASSDLGAASYEQYF.

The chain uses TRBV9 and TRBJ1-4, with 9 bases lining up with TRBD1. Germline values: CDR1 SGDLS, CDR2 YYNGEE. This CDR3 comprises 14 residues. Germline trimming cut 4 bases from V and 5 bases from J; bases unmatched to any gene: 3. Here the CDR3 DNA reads TGTGCCAGCAGCTCCGGGACAGGGAATGAAAAACTGTTTTTT. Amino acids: CASSSGTGNEKLFF.

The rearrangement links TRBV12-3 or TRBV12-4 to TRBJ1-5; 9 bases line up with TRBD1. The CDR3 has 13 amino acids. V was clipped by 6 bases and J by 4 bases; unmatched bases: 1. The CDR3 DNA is TGTGCCAGCAGCGGACAGGGGAATCAGCCCCAGCATTTT. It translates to CASSGQGNQPQHF.

The CDR3, as DNA: TGTGCCAGCAGCTCAACTCGGACTAGGCAAGAGACCCAGTACTTC. It translates to CASSSTRTRQETQYF. This chain links TRBV28 with TRBJ2-5, with TRBD2 matching 7 bases. The junction had 9 bases not matched to a gene; V was cut back by 6 bases and J by 2 bases. The CDR3 extends over 15 amino acids. Germline CDR1 MDHEN, CDR2 SYDVKM.

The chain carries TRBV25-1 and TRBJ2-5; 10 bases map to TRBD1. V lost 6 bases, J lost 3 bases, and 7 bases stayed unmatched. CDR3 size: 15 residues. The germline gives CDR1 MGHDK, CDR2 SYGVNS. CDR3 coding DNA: TGTGCCAGCAGCGCTGGGGACAGGGGAAAAGAGACCCAGTACTTC. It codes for CASSAGDRGKETQYF.

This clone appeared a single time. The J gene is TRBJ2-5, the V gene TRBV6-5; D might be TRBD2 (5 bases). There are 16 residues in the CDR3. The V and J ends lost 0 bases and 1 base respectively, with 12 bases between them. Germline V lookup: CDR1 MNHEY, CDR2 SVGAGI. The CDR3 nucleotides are TGTGCCAGCAGTTACTCCGGCGGGCCAGGCCAAGAGACCCAGTACTTC. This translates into CASSYSGGPGQETQYF.

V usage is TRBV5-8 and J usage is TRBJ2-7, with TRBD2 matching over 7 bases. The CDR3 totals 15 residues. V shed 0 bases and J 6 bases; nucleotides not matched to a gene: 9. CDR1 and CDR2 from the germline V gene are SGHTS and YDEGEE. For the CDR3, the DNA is TGTGCCAGCAGCTTGGCCAGGGCGGGGAGGGGCGAGCAGTACTTC. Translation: CASSLARAGRGEQYF.

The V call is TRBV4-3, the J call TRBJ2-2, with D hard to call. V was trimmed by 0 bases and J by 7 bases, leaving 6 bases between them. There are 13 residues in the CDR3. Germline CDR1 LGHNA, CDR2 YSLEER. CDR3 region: CASSQDRGGELFF. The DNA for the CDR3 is TGCGCCAGCAGCCAAGATCGAGGCGGGGAGCTGTTTTTT.

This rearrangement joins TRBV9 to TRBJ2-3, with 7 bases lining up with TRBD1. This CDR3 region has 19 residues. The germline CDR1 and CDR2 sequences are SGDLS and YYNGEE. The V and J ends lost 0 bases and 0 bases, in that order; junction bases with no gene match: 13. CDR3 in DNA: TGTGCCAGCAGCGTAGCTGGGACAGCTGCCTTCCCTAGCACAGATACGCAGTATTTT. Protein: CASSVAGTAAFPSTDTQYF. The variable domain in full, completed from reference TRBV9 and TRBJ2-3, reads DSGVTQTPKHLITATGQRVTLRCSPRSGDLSVYWYQQSLDQGLQFLIQYYNGEERAKGNILERFSAQQFPDLHSELNLSSLELGDSALYFCASSVAGTAAFPSTDTQYFGPGTRLTVL.

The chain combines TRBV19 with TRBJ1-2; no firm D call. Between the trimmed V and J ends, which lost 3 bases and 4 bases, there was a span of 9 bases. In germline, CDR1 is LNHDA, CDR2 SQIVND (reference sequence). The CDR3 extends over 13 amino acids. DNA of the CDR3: TGTGCCAGTAGTATCGCGGAGTCCTATGGCTACACCTTC. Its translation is CASSIAESYGYTF.

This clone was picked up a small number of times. CDR3 amino acids: CASFDSSSTYEQYF. The DNA for the CDR3 is TGTGCCAGTTTTGACTCCTCATCCACCTACGAGCAGTACTTC. V usage is TRBV6-5 and J usage is TRBJ2-7, with D unresolved. V was shortened by 9 bases and J by 2 bases, with 17 bases between the two germline ends. The length of the CDR3 is 14 residues. Per germline, CDR1 MNHEY and CDR2 SVGAGI.

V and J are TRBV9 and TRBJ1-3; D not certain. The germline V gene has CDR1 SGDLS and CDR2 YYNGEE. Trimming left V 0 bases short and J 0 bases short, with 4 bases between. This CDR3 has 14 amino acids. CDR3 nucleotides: TGTGCCAGCAGCGTAGCCTTCTCTGGAAACACCATATATTTT. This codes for CASSVAFSGNTIYF.